This paragraph covers one T cell receptor (beta chain) sequence. Antigen: not known. Germline V gene sequence: CDR1 LGHNT, CDR2 FRNRAP. V was cut by 1 base and J by 8 bases, with 6 bases left in between. The CDR3 loop spans 13 amino acids. Sequencing was performed with immunoSEQ multiplex PCR; in TCRdb, only in-frame clones are kept and a portion is missing. This table has about 6,800 clones, almost 80% appearing once. These data come from a study of high-grade serous ovarian cancer treatment subgroups. For the study at large: Each sample yielded on average roughly 7,000 unique TCR beta rearrangements from 14,000 or so reads.

Tumor samples were taken before definitive surgery or chemotherapy. Notes on the study in general: These tumor repertoires lack spatial information from bulk sequencing. Different patients shared almost no repertoire; same-patient tumors shared roughly 0.095 to 0.85. CDR1 and CDR2 were left unanalyzed; analyses focused on CDR3.

This TCR was sampled from a human donor with high-grade serous ovarian cancer. The sequenced material came from tumor tissue. This chain connects TRBV12-5 to TRBJ1-6, with unresolved D. Here the CDR3 reads CASGLEGDSPLHF. In DNA, the CDR3 is TGTGCTAGTGGTTTGGAGGGCGATTCACCCCTCCACTTT.